This entry features one T cell receptor (beta chain) sequence. The data derive from a study of shared clonotypes between healthy human individuals. Measured with immunoSEQ multiplex PCR; TCRdb has only the in-frame clones, and not every one. The sample includes just over 2,000,000 clones, roughly 94% of them seen just once. V was pared by 3 bases and J by 6 bases, with 5 bases of the junction left unmatched. CDR1 is SQVTM and CDR2 is ANQGSEA in the germline V gene. The CDR3 spans 14 residues. This clonotype was obtained from a man aged 18 to 30 in good health. Sequencing was carried out using naive CD4+ T cells sorted from blood. Described subset: CD45RA+ positively selected. The rearrangement joins TRBV29-1 to TRBJ2-3, with TRBD1 matching 11 bases. The DNA of the CDR3 is TGCAGCGTTGATGGGACAGGGGGGGTTGATACGCAGTATTTT. It translates to CSVDGTGGVDTQYF.